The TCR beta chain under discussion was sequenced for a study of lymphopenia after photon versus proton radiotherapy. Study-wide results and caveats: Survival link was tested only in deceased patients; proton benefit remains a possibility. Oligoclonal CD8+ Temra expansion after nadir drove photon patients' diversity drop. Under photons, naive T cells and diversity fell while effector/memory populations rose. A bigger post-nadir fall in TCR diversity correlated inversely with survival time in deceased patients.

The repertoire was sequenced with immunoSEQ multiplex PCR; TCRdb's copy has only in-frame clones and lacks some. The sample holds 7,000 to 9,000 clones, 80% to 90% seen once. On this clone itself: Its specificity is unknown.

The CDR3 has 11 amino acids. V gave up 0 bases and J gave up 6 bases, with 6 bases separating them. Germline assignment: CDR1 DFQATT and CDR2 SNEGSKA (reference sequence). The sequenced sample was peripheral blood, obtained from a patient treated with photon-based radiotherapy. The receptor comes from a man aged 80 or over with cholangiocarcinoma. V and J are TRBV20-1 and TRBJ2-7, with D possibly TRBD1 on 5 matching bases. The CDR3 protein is CSAREQGEQYF. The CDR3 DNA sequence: TGCAGTGCTAGAGAGCAGGGCGAGCAGTACTTC.